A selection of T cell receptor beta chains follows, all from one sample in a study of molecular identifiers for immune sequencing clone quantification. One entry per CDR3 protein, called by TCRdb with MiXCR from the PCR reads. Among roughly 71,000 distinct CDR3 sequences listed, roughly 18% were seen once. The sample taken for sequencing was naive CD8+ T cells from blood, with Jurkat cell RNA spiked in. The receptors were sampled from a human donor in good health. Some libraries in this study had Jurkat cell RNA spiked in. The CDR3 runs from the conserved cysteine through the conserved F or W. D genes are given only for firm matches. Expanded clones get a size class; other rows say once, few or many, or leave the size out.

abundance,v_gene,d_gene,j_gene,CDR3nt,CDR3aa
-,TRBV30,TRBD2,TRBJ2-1,TGTGCCTGGAGTATAGCGGGAGGCGATGAGCAGTTCTTC,CAWSIAGGDEQFF
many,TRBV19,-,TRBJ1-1,TGTGCCAGTAGAATAAGCACCAGGGAAAACACTGAAGCTTTCTTT,CASRISTRENTEAFF
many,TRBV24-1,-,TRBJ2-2,TGTGCCACTGGGGGCCAGGACACCGGGGAGCTGTTTTTT,CATGGQDTGELFF
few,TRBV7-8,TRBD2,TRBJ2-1,TGTGCCAGCAGCACCGGACTAGCGGGAGTTCATGAGCAGTTCTTC,CASSTGLAGVHEQFF
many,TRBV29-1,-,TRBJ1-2,TGCAGCGTTGAAGGGGAGTACTATGGCTACACCTTC,CSVEGEYYGYTF
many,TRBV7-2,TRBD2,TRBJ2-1,TGTGCCAGCAGCATGACTAGCGGGCGGATTGATGAGCAGTTCTTC,CASSMTSGRIDEQFF
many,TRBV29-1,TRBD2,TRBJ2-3,TGCAGCGTTGGCGGGGGACTAGCGGATAGCACAGATACGCAGTATTTT,CSVGGGLADSTDTQYF
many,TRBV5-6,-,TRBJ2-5,TGTGCCAGCAGCTTCGGAGAGACCCAGTACTTC,CASSFGETQYF
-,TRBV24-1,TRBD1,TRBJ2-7,TGTGCCACCAGTGATTTCACCGGGACAGGGCACTCCTACGAGCAGTACTTC,CATSDFTGTGHSYEQYF
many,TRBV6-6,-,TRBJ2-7,TGTGCCAGCAATGGGGGGATCGACCCCTACGAGCAGTACTTC,CASNGGIDPYEQYF
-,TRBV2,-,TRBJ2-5,TGTGCCAGCAGTGTCCCAGGGCCCCAAGAGACCCAGTACTTC,CASSVPGPQETQYF
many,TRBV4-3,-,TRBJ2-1,TGCGCCAGCAGCCAAGATCCGAGGGACAATGAGCAGTTCTTC,CASSQDPRDNEQFF
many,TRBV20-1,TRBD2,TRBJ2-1,TGCAGTGCTAGAAGGACTAGCGGGACCCCAATGGGTGAGCAGTTCTTC,CSARRTSGTPMGEQFF
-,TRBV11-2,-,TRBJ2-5,TGTGCCAGCAGAGGACAGACCGACCGAGACCAGTACTTC,CASRGQTDRDQYF
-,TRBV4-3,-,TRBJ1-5,TGCGCCGGCAGCCAAGTTGCAGACAATCAGCCCCAGCATTTT,CAGSQVADNQPQHF
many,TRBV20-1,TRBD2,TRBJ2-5,TGCAGTGCTAAGGTGGCTCCGGGACTAGCGGCAAATCTGCCCCAAGAGACCCAGTACTTC,CSAKVAPGLAANLPQETQYF
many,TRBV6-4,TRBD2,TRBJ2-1,TGTGCCAGCAAAGCGGGAGGGCCATGGGACAATGAGCAGTTCTTC,CASKAGGPWDNEQFF
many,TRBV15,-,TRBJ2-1,TGTGCCACCAGCAGCGGGACGTCGACGCGGCAGTTCTTC,CATSSGTSTRQFF
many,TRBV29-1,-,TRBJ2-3,TGCAGCGTTGAAGGGACAGATACGCAGTATTTT,CSVEGTDTQYF
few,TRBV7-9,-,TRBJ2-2,TGTGCCAGCAGCTTAGAGGAGAACACCGGGGAGCTGTTTTTT,CASSLEENTGELFF
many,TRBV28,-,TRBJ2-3,TGTGCCAGCAGTTTATTGAACGGCCCCTTGGATACGCAGTATTTT,CASSLLNGPLDTQYF
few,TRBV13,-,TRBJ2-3,TGTGCCAGCAGCTTCTCGGAGAACACAGATACGCAGTATTTT,CASSFSENTDTQYF
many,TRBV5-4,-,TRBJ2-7,TGTGCCAGCAGCTTGGCATCAGAAAACATCGAGCAGTACTTC,CASSLASENIEQYF
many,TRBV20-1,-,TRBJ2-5,TGCAGTGCTAGAGATTTAGGGTCGGGCCCCGGTGAGACCCAGTACTTC,CSARDLGSGPGETQYF
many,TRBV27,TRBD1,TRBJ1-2,TGTGCCAGCAGTTTGATAGGGGGCGCAGGCTACACCTTC,CASSLIGGAGYTF
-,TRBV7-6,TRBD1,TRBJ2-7,TGTGCCAGCAGCCACCAGGTAGGGGGCGAGACCTACGAGCAGTACTTC,CASSHQVGGETYEQYF
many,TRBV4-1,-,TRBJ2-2,TGCGCCAGCAGCCAAAGACGGAACACCGGGGAGCTGTTTTTT,CASSQRRNTGELFF
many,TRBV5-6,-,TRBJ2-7,TGTGCCAGCAGCTTGGTGGGACACGGTATCATCTACGAGCAGTACTTC,CASSLVGHGIIYEQYF
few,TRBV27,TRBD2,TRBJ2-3,TGTGCCGGCAGACGAGTAGCGGGAATGACAGATACGCAGTATTTT,CAGRRVAGMTDTQYF
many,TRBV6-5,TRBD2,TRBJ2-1,TGTGCCAGCAGTTCACCCCGGACTAGCGTCTATGAGCAGTTCTTC,CASSSPRTSVYEQFF
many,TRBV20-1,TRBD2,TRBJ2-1,TGCAGTGCTAGAGGGTCGGTAGCTAGCGGGAACTACAATGAGCAGTTCTTC,CSARGSVASGNYNEQFF
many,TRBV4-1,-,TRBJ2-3,TGCGCCAGCAGCCACCCAAGCGAGGAGACGCAGTATTTT,CASSHPSEETQYF
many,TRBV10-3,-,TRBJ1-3,TGTGCCATCAGTATAGGCCACAGTTCCTCTGGAAACACCATATATTTT,CAISIGHSSSGNTIYF
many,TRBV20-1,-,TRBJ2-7,TGCAGTGCTAGGACAGTCTCCTACGAGCAGTACTTC,CSARTVSYEQYF
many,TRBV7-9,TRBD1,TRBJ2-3,TGTGCCAGCCGGGGGACAGGGGGCACAGATACGCAGTATTTT,CASRGTGGTDTQYF
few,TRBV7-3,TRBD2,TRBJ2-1,TGTGCCAGCAGCTTAATTCGACGGGAGGAATACAATGAGCAGTTCTTC,CASSLIRREEYNEQFF
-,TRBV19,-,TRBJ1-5,TGTACCAGTAGTATTTTTGGAAGCAATCAGCCCCAGCATTTT,CTSSIFGSNQPQHF
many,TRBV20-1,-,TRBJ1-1,TGCAGTGCTCAAGAGGTATTGGGTAACACTGAAGCTTTCTTT,CSAQEVLGNTEAFF
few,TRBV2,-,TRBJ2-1,TGTGCCAGCAGTTTCCAAAGGGCCCTCGCGGGTGAGCAGTTCTTC,CASSFQRALAGEQFF
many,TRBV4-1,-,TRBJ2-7,TGCGCCAGCAGCCAAGCTCCAGGGTTAGCTCCCCGGGAGCAGTACTTC,CASSQAPGLAPREQYF
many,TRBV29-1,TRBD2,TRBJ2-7,TGCAGCGTGGTGGGACTAGCGGGTACCTACGAGCAGTACTTC,CSVVGLAGTYEQYF
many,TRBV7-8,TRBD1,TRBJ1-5,TGTGCCAGCAGCTTAGCGCTCTGGTCGGAGACAGGGGCCCCCGTCAGCAATCAGCCCCAGCATTTT,CASSLALWSETGAPVSNQPQHF
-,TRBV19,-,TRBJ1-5,TGTGCCAGTAGTATGGGGAAGGAGTTCAATCAGCCCCAGCATTTT,CASSMGKEFNQPQHF
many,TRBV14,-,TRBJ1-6,TGTGCCAGCAGCCATCGAGATACCATCAAATCACCCCTCCACTTT,CASSHRDTIKSPLHF
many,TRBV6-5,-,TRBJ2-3,TGTGCCAGCAGTTCTGACAGGCGCGATACGCAGTATTTT,CASSSDRRDTQYF
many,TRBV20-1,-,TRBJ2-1,TGCAGTGCTAGAGTCCAGGTGAGCTCCTACAATGAGCAGTTCTTC,CSARVQVSSYNEQFF
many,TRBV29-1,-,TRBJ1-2,TGCAGCGTTATCCCCCAACAGGGTCCCCATGGCTACACCTTC,CSVIPQQGPHGYTF
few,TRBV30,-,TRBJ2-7,TGTGCCTGGAGTGTAGGGAGCAGGTCCTACGAGCAGTACTTC,CAWSVGSRSYEQYF
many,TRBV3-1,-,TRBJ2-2,TGTGCCAGCAGCCAAGATCTCGGGCGGGTCGGGGAGCTGTTTTTT,CASSQDLGRVGELFF